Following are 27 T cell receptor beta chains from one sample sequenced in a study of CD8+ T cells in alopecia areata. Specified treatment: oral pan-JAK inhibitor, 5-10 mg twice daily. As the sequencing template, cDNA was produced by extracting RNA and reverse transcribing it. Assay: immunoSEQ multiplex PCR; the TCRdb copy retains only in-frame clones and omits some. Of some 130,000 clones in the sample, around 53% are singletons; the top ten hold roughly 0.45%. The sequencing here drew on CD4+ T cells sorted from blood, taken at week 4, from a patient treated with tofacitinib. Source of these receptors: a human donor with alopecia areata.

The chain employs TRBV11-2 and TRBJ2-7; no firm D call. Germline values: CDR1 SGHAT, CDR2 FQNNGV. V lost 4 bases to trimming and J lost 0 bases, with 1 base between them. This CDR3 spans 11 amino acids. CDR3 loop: CASSSSYEQYF. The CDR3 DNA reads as TGTGCCAGCAGCTCCTCCTACGAGCAGTACTTC.

In nucleotides, the CDR3 is TGTGCCTGGATGAGGGATGTGAGCTATGGCTACACCTTC. Its protein product is CAWMRDVSYGYTF. The chain joins TRBV30 to TRBJ1-2, with D unresolved. V was trimmed by 4 bases and J by 4 bases, leaving 13 bases between them. The CDR3 extends over 13 amino acids. The germline CDR1 and CDR2 sequences are GTSNPN and SVGIG (reference sequence).

The CDR3 DNA reads as TGTGCCTGGATGGGGGACAGGGTGGGGACTGAAGCTTTCTTT. It is translated as CAWMGDRVGTEAFF. The chain couples TRBV30 to TRBJ1-1, with 9 bases aligning to TRBD1. Trimming at V came to 4 bases and at J to 5 bases, leaving 8 bases not matched to a gene. There are 14 residues in the CDR3. Germline V gives CDR1 GTSNPN, CDR2 SVGIG (reference sequence).

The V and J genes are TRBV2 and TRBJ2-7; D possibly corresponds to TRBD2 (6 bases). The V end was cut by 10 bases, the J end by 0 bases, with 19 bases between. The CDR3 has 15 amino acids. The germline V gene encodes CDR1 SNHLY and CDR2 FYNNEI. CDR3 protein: CATSGTPANSYEQYF. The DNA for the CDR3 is TGTGCCACCTCCGGGACTCCTGCGAACTCCTACGAGCAGTACTTC.

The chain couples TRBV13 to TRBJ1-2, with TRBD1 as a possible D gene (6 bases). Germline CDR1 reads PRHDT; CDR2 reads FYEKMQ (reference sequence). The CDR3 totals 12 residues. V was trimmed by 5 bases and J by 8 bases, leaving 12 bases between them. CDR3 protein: CASSRYRDGYTF. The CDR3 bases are TGTGCCAGCAGCAGGTACAGGGACGGCTACACCTTC.

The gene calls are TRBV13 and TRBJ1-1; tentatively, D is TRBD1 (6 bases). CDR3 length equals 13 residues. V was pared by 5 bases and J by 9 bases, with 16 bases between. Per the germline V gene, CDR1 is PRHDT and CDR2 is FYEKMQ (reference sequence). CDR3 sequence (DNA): TGTGCCAGCAGCCCGCGGACAGCCTCGAAAGCTTTCTTT. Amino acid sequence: CASSPRTASKAFF.

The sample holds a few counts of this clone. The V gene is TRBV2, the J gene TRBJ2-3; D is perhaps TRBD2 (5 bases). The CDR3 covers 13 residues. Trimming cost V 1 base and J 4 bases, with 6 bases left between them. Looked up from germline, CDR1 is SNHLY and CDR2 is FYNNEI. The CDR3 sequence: CASSEERADTQYF. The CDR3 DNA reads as TGTGCCAGCAGTGAAGAGAGGGCAGATACGCAGTATTTT.

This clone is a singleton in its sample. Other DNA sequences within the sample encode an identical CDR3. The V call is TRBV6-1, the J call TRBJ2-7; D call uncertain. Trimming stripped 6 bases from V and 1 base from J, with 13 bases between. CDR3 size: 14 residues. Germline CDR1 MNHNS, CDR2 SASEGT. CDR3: CASSLPGLSYEQYF. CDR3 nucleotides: TGTGCCAGCAGCCTTCCGGGCCTATCCTACGAGCAGTACTTC.

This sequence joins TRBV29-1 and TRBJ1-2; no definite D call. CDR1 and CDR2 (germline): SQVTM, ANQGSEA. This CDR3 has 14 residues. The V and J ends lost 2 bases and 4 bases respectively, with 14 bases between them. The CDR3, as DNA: TGCAGCGTTGAACTTCGCACCCTGGGCTATGGCTACACCTTC. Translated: CSVELRTLGYGYTF.

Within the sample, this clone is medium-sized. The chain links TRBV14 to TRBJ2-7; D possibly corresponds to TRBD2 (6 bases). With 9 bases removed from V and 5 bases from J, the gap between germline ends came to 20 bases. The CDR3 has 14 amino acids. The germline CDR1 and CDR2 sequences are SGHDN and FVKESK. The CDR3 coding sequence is TGTGCCAGGGACAAGGACTATCTATTCCACGAGCAGTACTTC. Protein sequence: CARDKDYLFHEQYF.

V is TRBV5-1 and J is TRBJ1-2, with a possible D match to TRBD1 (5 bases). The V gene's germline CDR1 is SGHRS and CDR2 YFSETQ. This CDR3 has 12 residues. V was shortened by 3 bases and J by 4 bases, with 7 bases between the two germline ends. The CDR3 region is CASSWDFYGYTF. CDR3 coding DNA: TGCGCCAGCAGCTGGGACTTCTATGGCTACACCTTC.

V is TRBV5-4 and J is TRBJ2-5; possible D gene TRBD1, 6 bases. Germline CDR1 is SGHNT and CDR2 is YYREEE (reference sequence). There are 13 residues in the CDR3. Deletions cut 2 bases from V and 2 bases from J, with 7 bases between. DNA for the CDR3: TGTGCCAGCAGCTTTGGACAGCAAGAGACCCAGTACTTC. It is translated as CASSFGQQETQYF.

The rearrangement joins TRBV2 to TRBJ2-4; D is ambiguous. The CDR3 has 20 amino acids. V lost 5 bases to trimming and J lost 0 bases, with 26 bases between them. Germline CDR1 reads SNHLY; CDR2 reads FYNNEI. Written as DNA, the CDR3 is TGTGCCAGCAGTCTGGTCCGTGGTAGCCGGGCGGTAGGAGCCAAAAACATTCAGTACTTC. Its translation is CASSLVRGSRAVGAKNIQYF.

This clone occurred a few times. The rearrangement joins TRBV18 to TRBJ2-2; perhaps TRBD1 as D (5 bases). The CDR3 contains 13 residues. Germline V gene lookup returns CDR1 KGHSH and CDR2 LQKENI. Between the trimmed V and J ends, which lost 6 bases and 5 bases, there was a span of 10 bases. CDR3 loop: CASSTTATGELFF. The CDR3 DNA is TGTGCCAGCTCCACGACAGCTACCGGGGAGCTGTTTTTT.

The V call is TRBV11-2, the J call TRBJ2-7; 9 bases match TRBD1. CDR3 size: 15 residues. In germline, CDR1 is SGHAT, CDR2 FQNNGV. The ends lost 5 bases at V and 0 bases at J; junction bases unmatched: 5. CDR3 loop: CASSQDRGSSYEQYF. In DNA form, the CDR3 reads TGTGCCAGCAGCCAGGACAGGGGTAGCTCCTACGAGCAGTACTTC.

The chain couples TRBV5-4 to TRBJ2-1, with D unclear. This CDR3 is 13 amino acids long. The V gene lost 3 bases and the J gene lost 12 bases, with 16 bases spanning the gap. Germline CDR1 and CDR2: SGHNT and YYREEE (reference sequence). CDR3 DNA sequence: TGTGCCAGCAGCTCTGCCGCAGCTAATAGGCAGTTCTTC. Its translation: CASSSAAANRQFF.

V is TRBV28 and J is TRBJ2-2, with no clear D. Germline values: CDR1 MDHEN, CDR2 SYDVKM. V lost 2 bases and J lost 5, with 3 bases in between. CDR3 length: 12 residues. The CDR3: CASSLATGELFF. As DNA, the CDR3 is TGTGCCAGCAGTTTAGCGACCGGGGAGCTGTTTTTT.

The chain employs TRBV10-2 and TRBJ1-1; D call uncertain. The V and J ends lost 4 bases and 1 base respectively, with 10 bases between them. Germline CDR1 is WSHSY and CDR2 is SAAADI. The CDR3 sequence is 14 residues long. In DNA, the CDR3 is TGCGCCAGCAGTGGGGAGGGTCGGAACACTGAAGCTTTCTTT. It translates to CASSGEGRNTEAFF.

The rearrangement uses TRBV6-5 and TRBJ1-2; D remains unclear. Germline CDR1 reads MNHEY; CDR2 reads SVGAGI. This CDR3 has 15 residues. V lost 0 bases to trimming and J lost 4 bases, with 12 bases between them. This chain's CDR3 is CASSYSRTAFYGYTF. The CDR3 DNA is TGTGCCAGCAGTTACTCCCGGACCGCGTTCTATGGCTACACCTTC.

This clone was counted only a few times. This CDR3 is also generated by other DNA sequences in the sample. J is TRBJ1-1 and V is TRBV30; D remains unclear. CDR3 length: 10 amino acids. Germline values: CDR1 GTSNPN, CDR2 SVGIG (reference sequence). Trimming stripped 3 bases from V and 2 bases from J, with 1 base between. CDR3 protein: CAWRNTEAFF. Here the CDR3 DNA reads TGTGCCTGGAGAAACACTGAAGCTTTCTTT.

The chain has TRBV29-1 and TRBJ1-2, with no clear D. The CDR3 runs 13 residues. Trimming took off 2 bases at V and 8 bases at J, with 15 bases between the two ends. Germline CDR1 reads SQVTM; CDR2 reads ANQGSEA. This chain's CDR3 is CSVEYVGIRGYTF. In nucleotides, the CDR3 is TGCAGCGTTGAATACGTAGGAATAAGGGGCTACACCTTC.

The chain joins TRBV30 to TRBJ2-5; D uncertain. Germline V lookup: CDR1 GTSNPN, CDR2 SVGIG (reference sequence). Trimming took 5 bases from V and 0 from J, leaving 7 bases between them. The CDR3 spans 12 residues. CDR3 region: CAWREYQETQYF. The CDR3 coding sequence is TGTGCCTGGCGAGAGTACCAAGAGACCCAGTACTTC.

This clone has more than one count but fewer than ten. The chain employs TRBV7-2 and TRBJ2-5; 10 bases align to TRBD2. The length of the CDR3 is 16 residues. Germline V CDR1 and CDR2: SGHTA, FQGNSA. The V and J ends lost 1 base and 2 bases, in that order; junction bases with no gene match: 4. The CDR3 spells CASSLGASGRQETQYF. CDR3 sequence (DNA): TGTGCCAGCAGCTTAGGGGCTAGCGGGAGACAAGAGACCCAGTACTTC. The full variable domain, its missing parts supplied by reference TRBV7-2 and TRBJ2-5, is GAGVSQSPSNKVTEKGKDVELRCDPISGHTALYWYRQSLGQGLEFLIYFQGNSAPDKSGLPSDRFSAERTGGSVSTLTIQRTQQEDSAVYLCASSLGASGRQETQYFGPGTRLLVL.

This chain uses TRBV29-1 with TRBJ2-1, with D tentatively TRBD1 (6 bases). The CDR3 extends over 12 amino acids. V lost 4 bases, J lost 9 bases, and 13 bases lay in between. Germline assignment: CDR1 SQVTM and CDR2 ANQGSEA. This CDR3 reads CSVATGLGEQFF. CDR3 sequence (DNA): TGCAGCGTTGCAACAGGGCTTGGTGAGCAGTTCTTC.

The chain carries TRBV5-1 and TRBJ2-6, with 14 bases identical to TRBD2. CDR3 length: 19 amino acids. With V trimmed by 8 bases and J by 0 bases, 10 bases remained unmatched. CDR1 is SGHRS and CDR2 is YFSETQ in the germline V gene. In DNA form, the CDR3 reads TGCGCCAGTAAGGGGACTAGCGGGGGCCTCTCCTCTGGGGCCAACGTCCTGACTTTC. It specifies CASKGTSGGLSSGANVLTF.

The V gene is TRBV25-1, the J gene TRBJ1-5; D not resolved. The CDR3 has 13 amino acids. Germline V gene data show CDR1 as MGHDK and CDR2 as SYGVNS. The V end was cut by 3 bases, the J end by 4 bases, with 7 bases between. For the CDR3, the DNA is TGTGCCAGCAGTGATCGGGAGAATCAGCCCCAGCATTTT. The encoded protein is CASSDRENQPQHF.

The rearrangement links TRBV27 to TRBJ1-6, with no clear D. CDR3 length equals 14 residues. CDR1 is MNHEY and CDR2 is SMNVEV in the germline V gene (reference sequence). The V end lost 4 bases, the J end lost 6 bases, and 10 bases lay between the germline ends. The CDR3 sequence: CASSYRETNSPLHF. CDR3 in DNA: TGTGCCAGCAGTTATCGGGAAACTAATTCACCCCTCCACTTT.